This T cell receptor beta chain was documented in a study of blood T cell repertoires in COVID-19. The table came from immunoSEQ multiplex PCR; TCRdb's copy has only in-frame clones and leaves some out. The table has 110,000 or so clones, over 65% seen once. This receptor was obtained from an older man with acute or convalescent COVID-19. Sequenced: peripheral blood.

The CDR3 sequence: CASSRDRGEGYTF. CDR3 DNA: TGTGCCAGCAGCCGCGACAGGGGCGAAGGCTACACCTTC. The V and J genes are TRBV5-4 and TRBJ1-2; TRBD1 matches 8 bases. The CDR3 runs to 13 residues. Germline V gene data show CDR1 as SGHNT and CDR2 as YYREEE (reference sequence). Losses at the gene ends were 4 bases for V and 8 bases for J; bases not matched to a gene: 7. Looking up the rest from reference TRBV5-4 and TRBJ1-2 gives the full variable domain: ETGVTQSPTHLIKTRGQQVTLRCSSQSGHNTVSWYQQALGQGPQFIFQYYREEENGRGNFPPRFSGLQFPNYSSELNVNALELDDSALYLCASSRDRGEGYTFGSGTRLTVV.